One and the same sample provided the 31 T cell receptor beta chains below, sequenced in a study of T cell repertoires in cytomegalovirus infection. Their antigens remain unidentified. TCRdb re-called the reads with MiXCR, one entry per CDR3 protein. The repertoire holds about 47,000 distinct CDR3 sequences, with roughly a fifth as singletons. The starting material was CD8+ T cells from cultured PBMCs, obtained from culture after CMV antigen stimulation. Source of these receptors: a human donor in good health (CMV status not recorded). Some clones in this sample may be carry-over from other donors' samples.

This clonotype was counted only a few times. V usage is TRBV4-3 and J usage is TRBJ2-2; TRBD2 matches at 12 bases. Per the germline V gene, CDR1 is LGHNA and CDR2 is YSLEER. Trimming cost V 0 bases and J 5 bases; bases outside gene matches: 4. The length of the CDR3 is 17 residues. The CDR3, as DNA: TGCGCCAGCAGCCAAGAAGGAGGACTAGCGGGAACCGGGGAGCTGTTTTTT. The encoded protein is CASSQEGGLAGTGELFF.

V is TRBV6-2 or TRBV6-3 and J is TRBJ1-1; D is possibly TRBD1 (6 bases). V lost 0 bases to trimming and J lost 0 bases, with 11 bases between them. This CDR3 has 16 residues. The germline CDR1 and CDR2 sequences are MNHEY and SVGEGT. CDR3 sequence (DNA): TGTGCCAGCAGTTACTCCAGGGGCCTCATGAACACTGAAGCTTTCTTT. Translated: CASSYSRGLMNTEAFF.

This clonotype was detected a few times. V is TRBV20-1 and J is TRBJ2-7; D gene uncertain. The CDR3 contains 13 residues. V was trimmed by 6 bases and J by 1 base, leaving 13 bases between them. CDR1 is DFQATT, CDR2 SNEGSKA, per germline (reference sequence). The CDR3 nucleotides are TGCAGTGCCCCTGCCCTTGCTTCCTACGAGCAGTACTTC. Translated: CSAPALASYEQYF.

The rearrangement joins TRBV7-2 to TRBJ1-1; D is uncertain. Trimming left V 1 base short and J 1 base short, with 10 bases between. The CDR3 contains 15 residues. CDR1 SGHTA and CDR2 FQGNSA come from the germline V gene. CDR3 sequence (DNA): TGTGCCAGCAGCTTAGAGGAGTGGAGGAACACTGAAGCTTTCTTT. This sequence encodes CASSLEEWRNTEAFF. Complete variable domain (other parts from reference TRBV7-2 and TRBJ1-1): GAGVSQSPSNKVTEKGKDVELRCDPISGHTALYWYRQSLGQGLEFLIYFQGNSAPDKSGLPSDRFSAERTGGSVSTLTIQRTQQEDSAVYLCASSLEEWRNTEAFFGQGTRLTVV.

The chain uses TRBV7-6 and TRBJ2-2; D is uncertain. V was cut by 1 base and J by 7 bases, with 7 bases left in between. From germline, CDR1 is SGHVS and CDR2 FNYEAQ. This CDR3 comprises 13 residues. CDR3 loop: CASSLELVGELFF. In nucleotides, the CDR3 is TGTGCCAGCAGCTTAGAGTTGGTCGGGGAGCTGTTTTTT.

Of note for this clonotype: An end of the junction does not agree with germline; a read error may underlie this. The chain couples TRBV27 to TRBJ1-2, with D possibly being TRBD1 (6 bases). Germline-derived CDR1 and CDR2 are MNHEY and SMNVEV (reference sequence). This CDR3 is 12 amino acids long. This CDR3 reads CASSYSLEGQIF. In DNA form, the CDR3 reads TGTGCCAGCAGTTATAGTCTGGAAGGACAGATCTTC.

This clonotype has a handful of counts. This rearrangement joins TRBV6-5 to TRBJ1-4; D might be TRBD1 (5 bases). The germline V and J ends were trimmed by 2 bases and 0 bases, with 13 bases remaining between them. There are 17 residues in the CDR3. Germline V CDR1 and CDR2: MNHEY, SVGAGI. For the CDR3, the DNA is TGTGCCAGCAGTTACCGCCGACAGTTTGCAACTAATGAAAAACTGTTTTTT. This codes for CASSYRRQFATNEKLFF.

This clonotype was counted a few times. CDR3 region: CASSSLWDRAETQYF. The CDR3 coding sequence is TGTGCCAGCAGCTCCCTTTGGGACAGGGCAGAGACCCAGTACTTC. The chain joins TRBV7-8 to TRBJ2-5; TRBD1 agrees at 9 bases. The J segment lost 4 bases and the V segment lost 4 bases, leaving 7 bases of the junction unmatched. CDR1 and CDR2 from the germline V gene are SGHVS and FQNEAQ. This CDR3 is 15 amino acids long. The full variable domain, with the rest looked up from reference TRBV7-8 and TRBJ2-5, is GAGVSQSPRYKVAKRGQDVALRCDPISGHVSLFWYQQALGQGPEFLTYFQNEAQLDKSGLPSDRFFAERPEGSVSTLKIQRTQQEDSAVYLCASSSLWDRAETQYFGPGTRLLVL.

The rearrangement joins TRBV7-6 to TRBJ2-2; D not certain. Germline assignment: CDR1 SGHVS and CDR2 FNYEAQ. The CDR3 sequence is 13 residues long. V shed 4 bases and J shed 4 bases, with 7 bases lying between them. The CDR3 bases are TGTGCCAGCAGCTACGGATCCACCGGGGAGCTGTTTTTT. Amino acids: CASSYGSTGELFF.

DNA of the CDR3: TGCAGTGCTAGATGGGATAGCTCCTATAATTCACCCCTCCACTTT. It encodes CSARWDSSYNSPLHF. The rearrangement joins TRBV20-1 to TRBJ1-6; D is unresolved. Between the trimmed V and J ends, which lost 2 bases and 0 bases, there was a span of 8 bases. The CDR3 contains 15 residues. Germline V gives CDR1 DFQATT, CDR2 SNEGSKA (reference sequence).

The chain links TRBV7-9 to TRBJ1-1, with a possible D match to TRBD1 (5 bases). V was pared by 11 bases and J by 10 bases, with 20 bases between. Per germline, CDR1 SEHNR and CDR2 FQNEAQ (reference sequence). The CDR3 is made up of 12 amino acids. In nucleotides, the CDR3 is TGTGCCGGGTCACCTACGGGGGGAGTAGCTTTCTTT. Its protein product is CAGSPTGGVAFF.

This clonotype was found a few times. The rearrangement links TRBV27 to TRBJ1-5, with 7 bases identical to TRBD1. The CDR3 consists of 17 residues. Unmatched junction bases numbered 12, after V lost 7 bases and J lost 0 bases. Per the germline V gene, CDR1 is MNHEY and CDR2 is SMNVEV (reference sequence). The CDR3, as DNA: TGTGCCAGCATGCCGGGACAGCCTTACTTTAGCAATCAGCCCCAGCATTTT. Residues: CASMPGQPYFSNQPQHF.

The V call is TRBV12-5, the J call TRBJ2-3, with D unclear. The germline CDR1 and CDR2 sequences are LGHNT and FRNRAP. The CDR3 is made up of 14 amino acids. Trimming stripped 2 bases from V and 3 bases from J, with 9 bases between. The CDR3: CASGLWRITDTQYF. CDR3 in DNA: TGTGCTAGTGGTTTGTGGAGAATAACAGATACGCAGTATTTT. The full variable domain, completed using reference TRBV12-5 and TRBJ2-3, is DARVTQTPRHKVTEMGQEVTMRCQPILGHNTVFWYRQTMMQGLELLAYFRNRAPLDDSGMPKDRFSAEMPDATLATLKIQPSEPRDSAVYFCASGLWRITDTQYFGPGTRLTVL.

The chain combines TRBV7-6 with TRBJ2-1; 8 bases match TRBD1. CDR3 length equals 17 residues. Germline trimming cut 5 bases from V and 3 bases from J; bases unmatched to any gene: 12. From germline, CDR1 is SGHVS and CDR2 FNYEAQ. CDR3 sequence reads: CASSPPPYDRGYNEQFF. The CDR3 DNA follows: TGTGCCAGCAGCCCCCCCCCATATGACAGGGGCTACAATGAGCAGTTCTTC.

The chain is built from TRBV7-4 and TRBJ1-1; 8 bases are shared with TRBD1. V shed 5 bases, J shed 1 base, and the junction held 9 bases outside the gene matches. Germline CDR1 reads SGHVT; CDR2 reads SQSDAQ. This CDR3 has 16 amino acids. The CDR3 here is CASSPATGQANTEAFF. The CDR3 nucleotides are TGTGCCAGCAGCCCCGCCACGGGACAGGCGAACACTGAAGCTTTCTTT.

The V call is TRBV6-5, the J call TRBJ2-7; D remains unclear. Trimming shortened V by 4 bases and J by 5 bases, and 15 bases separated the two germline ends. The germline CDR1 and CDR2 sequences are MNHEY and SVGAGI. This CDR3 has 14 residues. The CDR3 is CASSFNRGFHEQYF. The CDR3 nucleotides are TGTGCCAGCAGTTTTAACAGAGGTTTCCACGAGCAGTACTTC.

This sequence joins TRBV4-1 and TRBJ2-5, with D possibly matching TRBD2 (6 bases). Trimming took off 0 bases at V and 0 bases at J, with 11 bases between the two ends. The germline CDR1 and CDR2 sequences are MGHRA and YSYEKL. The CDR3 sequence is 16 residues long. CDR3 residues: CASSQEAGTYQETQYF. CDR3 bases: TGCGCCAGCAGCCAAGAGGCGGGGACGTACCAAGAGACCCAGTACTTC.

This clonotype was counted between two and nine times. The chain combines TRBV19 with TRBJ2-7; 8 bases map to TRBD1. CDR1 is LNHDA and CDR2 is SQIVND in the germline V gene (reference sequence). The length of the CDR3 is 17 residues. After removal of 3 bases from V and 5 bases from J, the junction contained 15 bases not matched to a gene. In nucleotides, the CDR3 is TGTGCCAGTAGTATGACACCGGACAGGGTTGGTGAGGACGAGCAGTACTTC. Amino acid sequence: CASSMTPDRVGEDEQYF.

The chain has TRBV7-2 and TRBJ1-6; 7 nucleotides agree with TRBD1. The CDR3 is made up of 12 amino acids. Trimming cost V 4 bases and J 14 bases; bases outside gene matches: 5. CDR1 is SGHTA and CDR2 is FQGNSA in the germline V gene. In nucleotides, the CDR3 is TGTGCCAGCAGCTCAGGGGGTTGGACCCTCCACTTT. It codes for CASSSGGWTLHF. Based on the CDR3 plus reference TRBV7-2 and TRBJ1-6, the full variable domain is GAGVSQSPSNKVTEKGKDVELRCDPISGHTALYWYRQSLGQGLEFLIYFQGNSAPDKSGLPSDRFSAERTGGSVSTLTIQRTQQEDSAVYLCASSSGGWTLHFGNGTRLTVT.

This clonotype appeared a few times. The chain joins TRBV6-5 to TRBJ1-1; possibly TRBD1 for D (5 bases). V dropped 2 bases and J dropped 6 bases, with 16 bases sitting between them. Germline V CDR1 and CDR2: MNHEY, SVGAGI. The CDR3 is 15 amino acids. DNA of the CDR3: TGTGCCAGCAGTTACATCGGGGGATTGGTGTCTGAAGCTTTCTTT. Protein sequence: CASSYIGGLVSEAFF.

This rearrangement joins TRBV28 to TRBJ2-1; weak D call: TRBD2 (5 bases). The V end lost 6 bases, the J end lost 2 bases, and 11 bases lay between the germline ends. From germline, CDR1 is MDHEN and CDR2 SYDVKM. The length of the CDR3 is 14 residues. CDR3 nucleotide sequence: TGTGCCAGCAGGGTCCGGGGAACCTACAATGAGCAGTTCTTC. Protein sequence: CASRVRGTYNEQFF.

The chain couples TRBV7-6 to TRBJ1-1, with 7 bases lining up with TRBD1. This CDR3 has 14 residues. Looked up from germline, CDR1 is SGHVS and CDR2 is FNYEAQ. The junction had 3 bases not matched to a gene; V was cut back by 5 bases and J by 0 bases. The CDR3 DNA sequence: TGTGCCAGCAGCACAGGGACAGTGAACACTGAAGCTTTCTTT. This translates into CASSTGTVNTEAFF.

This chain uses TRBV13 with TRBJ2-1; 13 nucleotides line up with TRBD2. The CDR3 totals 19 residues. V lost 1 base, J lost 1 base, and 7 bases stayed unmatched. Germline V gives CDR1 PRHDT, CDR2 FYEKMQ (reference sequence). The CDR3 DNA sequence: TGTGCCAGCAGCTTAGATCGACTAGCGGGGGGCAAATCCTACAATGAGCAGTTCTTC. Protein product: CASSLDRLAGGKSYNEQFF. Full variable domain (remainder filled in from reference TRBV13 and TRBJ2-1): AAGVIQSPRHLIKEKRETATLKCYPIPRHDTVYWYQQGPGQDPQFLISFYEKMQSDKGSIPDRFSAQQFSDYHSELNMSSLELGDSALYFCASSLDRLAGGKSYNEQFFGPGTRLTVL.

This clonotype was seen a few times. V is TRBV11-2 and J is TRBJ1-1; 9 bases align to TRBD1. Germline loops: CDR1 SGHAT, CDR2 FQNNGV. This CDR3 region has 17 residues. The V gene end was trimmed by 5 bases and the J gene end by 1 base; junction bases not matched to a gene: 11. The CDR3 protein is CASSHQGKGQGNTEAFF. CDR3 coding DNA: TGTGCCAGCAGCCATCAAGGGAAGGGACAGGGGAACACTGAAGCTTTCTTT.

The chain combines TRBV6-1 with TRBJ1-5; D uncertain. Germline CDR1 MNHNS, CDR2 SASEGT. This CDR3 has 14 amino acids. V gave up 6 bases and J gave up 4 bases, with 13 bases separating them. The CDR3 here is CASSPLGWNQPQHF. CDR3 DNA: TGTGCCAGCAGCCCCCTGGGTTGGAATCAGCCCCAGCATTTT.

V usage is TRBV7-2 and J usage is TRBJ1-1; no firm D call. The CDR3 contains 16 residues. The germline CDR1 and CDR2 sequences are SGHTA and FQGNSA. Trimming removed 0 bases from V and 1 base from J, with 12 bases in between. CDR3 loop: CASSLAAGKGNTEAFF. The DNA of the CDR3 is TGTGCCAGCAGCTTAGCTGCCGGGAAAGGGAACACTGAAGCTTTCTTT.

J is TRBJ2-3 and V is TRBV7-2; D may be TRBD1 (6 bases). This CDR3 is 16 amino acids long. The germline CDR1 and CDR2 sequences are SGHTA and FQGNSA. V was pared by 2 bases and J by 0 bases, with 12 bases between. CDR3 coding DNA: TGTGCCAGCAGCTTATATCAAGGGGGAAGCACAGATACGCAGTATTTT. Its protein is CASSLYQGGSTDTQYF.

V gene TRBV7-8 combines with J gene TRBJ1-1; 8 bases are shared with TRBD1. J gave up 0 bases and V 6 bases, and 15 bases lay outside the gene matches. The V gene's germline CDR1 is SGHVS and CDR2 FQNEAQ. CDR3 length equals 18 residues. Here the CDR3 DNA reads TGTGCCAGCAGTAGACGAAAAGGGGGGACAGGTCTGAACACTGAAGCTTTCTTT. Amino acid sequence: CASSRRKGGTGLNTEAFF.

This clonotype was observed a handful of times. This chain joins TRBV7-8 and TRBJ1-2; weak D call: TRBD1 (6 bases). V gave up 1 base and J gave up 4 bases, with 10 bases separating them. Germline CDR1 is SGHVS and CDR2 is FQNEAQ. The CDR3 is made up of 14 amino acids. CDR3 loop: CASSLEGGGYGYTF. CDR3 coding DNA: TGTGCCAGCAGCTTAGAAGGGGGTGGCTATGGCTACACCTTC.

Here the CDR3 reads CASSYSAGEESYNEQFF. The DNA for the CDR3 is TGTGCCAGCAGTTACAGCGCCGGGGAAGAATCCTACAATGAGCAGTTCTTC. The chain recombines TRBV6-2 or TRBV6-3 with TRBJ2-1, with D perhaps matching TRBD2 (5 bases). Trimming shortened V by 2 bases and J by 1 base, and 15 bases separated the two germline ends. The CDR3 extends over 17 amino acids. Germline V lookup: CDR1 MNHEY, CDR2 SVGEGT.

In its sample, this clonotype was seen a few times. V and J are TRBV18 and TRBJ1-4; D ambiguous. Germline V gene data show CDR1 as KGHSH and CDR2 as LQKENI. V lost 3 bases and J 8 bases, leaving 10 bases between the germline ends. The CDR3 contains 13 residues. The CDR3 here is CASSPHDGEKLFF. In DNA, the CDR3 is TGTGCCAGCTCACCTCACGACGGCGAAAAACTGTTTTTT.